This T cell receptor (beta chain) was observed in a study of T cells in localized non-small cell lung cancer. J gave up 2 bases and V 1 base, and 12 bases lay outside the gene matches. Germline-derived CDR1 and CDR2 are SGHTA and FQGNSA. The CDR3 runs 19 residues. TCRdb's copy holds only in-frame clones and misses some; the assay was immunoSEQ multiplex PCR. The sample has fewer than 35,000 clones; roughly nine tenths are singletons. This sample comprised peripheral blood mononuclear cells, obtained before any cancer treatment. The J gene is TRBJ1-5, the V gene TRBV7-2, with 9 bases lining up with TRBD1. The clonotype originates from a man between 40 and 75 years old with stage III lung adenocarcinoma. CDR3 coding DNA: TGTGCCAGCAGCTTAGTGGTGGACAGGGGCTTCTATGGCAATCAGCCCCAGCATTTT. Translating it yields CASSLVVDRGFYGNQPQHF.